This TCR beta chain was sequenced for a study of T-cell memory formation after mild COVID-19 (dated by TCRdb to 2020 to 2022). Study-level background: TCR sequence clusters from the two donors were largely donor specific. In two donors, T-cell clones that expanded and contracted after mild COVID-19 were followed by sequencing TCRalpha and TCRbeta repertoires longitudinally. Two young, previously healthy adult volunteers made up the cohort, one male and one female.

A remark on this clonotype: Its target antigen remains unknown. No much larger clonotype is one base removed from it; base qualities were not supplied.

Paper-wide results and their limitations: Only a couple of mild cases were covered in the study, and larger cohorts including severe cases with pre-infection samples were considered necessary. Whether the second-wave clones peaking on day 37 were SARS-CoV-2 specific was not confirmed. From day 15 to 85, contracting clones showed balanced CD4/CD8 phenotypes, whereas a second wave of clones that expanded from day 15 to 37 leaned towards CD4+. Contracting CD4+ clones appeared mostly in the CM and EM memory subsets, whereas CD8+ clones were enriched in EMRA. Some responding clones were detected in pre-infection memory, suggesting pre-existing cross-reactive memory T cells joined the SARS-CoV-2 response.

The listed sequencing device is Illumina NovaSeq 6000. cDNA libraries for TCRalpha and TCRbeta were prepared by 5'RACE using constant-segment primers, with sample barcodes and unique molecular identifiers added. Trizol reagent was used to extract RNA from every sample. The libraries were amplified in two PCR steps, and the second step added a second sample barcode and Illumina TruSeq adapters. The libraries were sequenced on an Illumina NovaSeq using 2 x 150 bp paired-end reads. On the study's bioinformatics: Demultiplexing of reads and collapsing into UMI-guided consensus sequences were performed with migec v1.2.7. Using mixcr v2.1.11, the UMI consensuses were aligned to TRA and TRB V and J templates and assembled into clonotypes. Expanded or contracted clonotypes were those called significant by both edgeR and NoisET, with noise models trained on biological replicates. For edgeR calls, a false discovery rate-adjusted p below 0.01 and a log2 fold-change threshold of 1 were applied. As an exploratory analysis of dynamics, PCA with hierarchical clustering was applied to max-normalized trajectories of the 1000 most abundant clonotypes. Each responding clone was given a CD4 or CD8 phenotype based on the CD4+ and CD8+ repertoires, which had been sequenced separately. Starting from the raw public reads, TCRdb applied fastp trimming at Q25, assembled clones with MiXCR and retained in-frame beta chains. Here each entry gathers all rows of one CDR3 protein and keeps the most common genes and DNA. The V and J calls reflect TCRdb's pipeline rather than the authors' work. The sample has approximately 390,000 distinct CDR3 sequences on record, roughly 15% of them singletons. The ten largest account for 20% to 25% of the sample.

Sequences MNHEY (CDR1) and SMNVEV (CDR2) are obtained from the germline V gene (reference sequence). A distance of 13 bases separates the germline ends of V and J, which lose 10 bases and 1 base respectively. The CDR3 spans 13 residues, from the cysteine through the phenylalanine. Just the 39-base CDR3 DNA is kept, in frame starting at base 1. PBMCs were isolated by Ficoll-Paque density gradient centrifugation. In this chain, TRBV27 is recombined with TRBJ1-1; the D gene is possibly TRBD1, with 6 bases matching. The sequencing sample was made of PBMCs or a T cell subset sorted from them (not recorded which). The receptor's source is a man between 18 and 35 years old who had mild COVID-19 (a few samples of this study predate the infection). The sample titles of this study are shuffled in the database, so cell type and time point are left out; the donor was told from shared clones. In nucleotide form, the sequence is TGTGCCACTCACAGGGCGCCGAACACTGAAGCTTTCTTT. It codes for CATHRAPNTEAFF.